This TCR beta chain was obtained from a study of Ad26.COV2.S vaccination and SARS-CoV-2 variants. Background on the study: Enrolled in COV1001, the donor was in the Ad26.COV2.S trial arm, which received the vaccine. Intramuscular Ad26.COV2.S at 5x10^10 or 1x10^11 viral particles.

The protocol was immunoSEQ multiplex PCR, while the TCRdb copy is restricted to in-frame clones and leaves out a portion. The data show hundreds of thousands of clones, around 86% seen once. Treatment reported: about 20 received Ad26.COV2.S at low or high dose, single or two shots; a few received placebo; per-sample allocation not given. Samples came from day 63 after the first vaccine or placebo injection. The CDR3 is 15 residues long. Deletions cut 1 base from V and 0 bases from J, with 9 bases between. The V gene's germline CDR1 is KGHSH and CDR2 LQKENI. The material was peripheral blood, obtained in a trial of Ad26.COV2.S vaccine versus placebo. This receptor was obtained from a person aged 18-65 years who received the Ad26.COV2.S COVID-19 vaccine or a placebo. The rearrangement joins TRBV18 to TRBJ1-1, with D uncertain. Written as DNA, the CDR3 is TGTGCCAGCTCACCACGTGGAATACTGAACACTGAAGCTTTCTTT. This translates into CASSPRGILNTEAFF. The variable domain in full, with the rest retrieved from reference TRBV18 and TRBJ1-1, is NAGVMQNPRHLVRRRGQEARLRCSPMKGHSHVYWYRQLPEEGLKFMVYLQKENIIDESGMPKERFSAEFPKEGPSILRIQQVVRGDSAAYFCASSPRGILNTEAFFGQGTRLTVV.